This TCR beta chain was obtained from a study of T-cell memory formation after mild COVID-19. Study-level information: The two donors had largely donor-specific TCR clusters. Study-level results: From day 15 to 85, contracting clones were balanced between CD4 and CD8, whereas later expanders leaned toward CD4+. Memory sampled before infection contained some responding clones, suggesting cross-reactive memory joined.

The trim removed 4 bases at V and 3 bases at J, leaving 13 bases unmatched. The CDR3 is 17 amino acids. Germline CDR1 SGHVS, CDR2 FQNEAQ. This clonotype was picked up a small number of times. What it binds is unknown. From 5'RACE with constant-segment primers came TCR alpha and TCR beta cDNA libraries that carried sample barcodes and UMIs. MiXCR, run by TCRdb on the 5' RACE reads, gives a single entry per CDR3 protein. This table holds around 160,000 distinct CDR3 sequences, more than 9% found once. The TCR sequence derives from a man younger than 30 who had mild COVID-19 (a few samples of this study predate the infection). Cell type and time point are not known. This sequence joins TRBV7-8 and TRBJ2-5; TRBD2 agrees at 8 bases. The sample consisted of PBMCs or a T cell subset sorted from them (not recorded which). In DNA form, the CDR3 reads TGTGCCAGCAGCTCCAGAGGGGGAGTTAGCGGGGAAGAGACCCAGTACTTC. Encoded protein: CASSSRGGVSGEETQYF.